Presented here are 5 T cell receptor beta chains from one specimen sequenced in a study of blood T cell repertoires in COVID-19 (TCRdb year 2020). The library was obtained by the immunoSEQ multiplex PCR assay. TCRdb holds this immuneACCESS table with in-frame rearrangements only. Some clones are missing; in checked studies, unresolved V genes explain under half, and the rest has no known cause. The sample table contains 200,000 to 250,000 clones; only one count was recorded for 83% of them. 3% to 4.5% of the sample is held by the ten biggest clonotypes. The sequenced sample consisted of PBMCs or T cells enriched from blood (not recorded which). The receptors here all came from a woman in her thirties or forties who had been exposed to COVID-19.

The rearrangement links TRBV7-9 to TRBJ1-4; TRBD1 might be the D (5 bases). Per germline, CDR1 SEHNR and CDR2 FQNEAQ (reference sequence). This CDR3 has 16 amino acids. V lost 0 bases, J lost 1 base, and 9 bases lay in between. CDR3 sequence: CASSLALGQTNEKLFF. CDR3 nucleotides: TGTGCCAGCAGCTTAGCGCTCGGACAAACTAATGAAAAACTGTTTTTT. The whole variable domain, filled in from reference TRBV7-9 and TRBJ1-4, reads DTGVSQNPRHKITKRGQNVTFRCDPISEHNRLYWYRQTLGQGPEFLTYFQNEAQLEKSRLLSDRFSAERPKGSFSTLEIQRTEQGDSAMYLCASSLALGQTNEKLFFGSGTQLSVL.

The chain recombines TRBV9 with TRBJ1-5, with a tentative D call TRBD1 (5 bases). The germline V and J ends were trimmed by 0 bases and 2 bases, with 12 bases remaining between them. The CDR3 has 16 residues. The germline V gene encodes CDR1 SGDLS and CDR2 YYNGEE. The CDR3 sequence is CASSVGAGSGNQPQHF. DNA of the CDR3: TGTGCCAGCAGCGTAGGGGCAGGGTCGGGCAATCAGCCCCAGCATTTT.

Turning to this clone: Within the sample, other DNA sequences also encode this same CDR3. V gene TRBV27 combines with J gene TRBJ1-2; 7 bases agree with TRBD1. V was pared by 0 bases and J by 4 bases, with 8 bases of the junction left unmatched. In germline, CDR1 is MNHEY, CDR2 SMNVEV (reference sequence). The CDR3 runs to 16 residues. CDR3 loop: CASSLSGTGAGYGYTF. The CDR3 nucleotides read TGTGCCAGCAGTTTATCCGGAACAGGGGCGGGCTATGGCTACACCTTC.

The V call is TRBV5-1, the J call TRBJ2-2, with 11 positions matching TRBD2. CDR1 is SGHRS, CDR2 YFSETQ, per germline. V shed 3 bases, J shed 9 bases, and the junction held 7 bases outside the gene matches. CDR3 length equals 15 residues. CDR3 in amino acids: CASSYSGGAVRELFF. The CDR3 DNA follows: TGCGCCAGCAGCTATAGCGGGGGGGCCGTCCGGGAGCTGTTTTTT.

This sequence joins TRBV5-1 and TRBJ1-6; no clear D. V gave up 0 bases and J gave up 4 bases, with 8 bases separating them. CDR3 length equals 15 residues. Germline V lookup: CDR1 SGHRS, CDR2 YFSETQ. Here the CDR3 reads CASSLDGAYNSPLHF. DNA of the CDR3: TGCGCCAGCAGCTTGGATGGAGCATATAATTCACCCCTCCACTTT.